Each of the 7 T cell receptor beta chains below was sequenced from the same sample in a study of somatic mutations in cytotoxic T cells in rheumatoid arthritis. Profiling relied on immunoSEQ multiplex PCR, and the TCRdb table lists in-frame clones only, not all of them. Counted here are about 20,000 clones, about 68% occurring once; the ten biggest clones make up approximately 5%. The sample taken for sequencing was CD8+ T cells sorted from blood. The source is a man in his 60s in good health.

The J gene is TRBJ2-3, the V gene TRBV9; TRBD2 matches 9 bases. The CDR3 extends over 17 amino acids. The V and J ends lost 0 bases and 0 bases, in that order; junction bases with no gene match: 5. The germline CDR1 and CDR2 sequences are SGDLS and YYNGEE. The CDR3 nucleotides read TGTGCCAGCAGCGTAGGCGCTAGCGGGACCAGCACAGATACGCAGTATTTT. This sequence encodes CASSVGASGTSTDTQYF.

V and J are TRBV27 and TRBJ2-3; 13 bases are shared with TRBD2. This CDR3 spans 17 amino acids. V was pared by 5 bases and J by 2 bases, with 7 bases of the junction left unmatched. Germline lookup yields CDR1 MNHEY and CDR2 SMNVEV (reference sequence). This CDR3 is CASSVTGLAGFTDTQYF. The DNA of the CDR3 is TGTGCCAGCAGTGTTACGGGACTAGCGGGGTTCACAGATACGCAGTATTTT.

The chain carries TRBV19 and TRBJ1-2; D not resolved. The CDR3 totals 15 residues. Trimming removed 5 bases from V and 4 bases from J, with 17 bases in between. The germline gives CDR1 LNHDA, CDR2 SQIVND (reference sequence). The CDR3 spells CASSPRTPTGYGYTF. Written as DNA, the CDR3 is TGTGCCAGTAGTCCGAGGACTCCCACCGGCTATGGCTACACCTTC.

This clone was picked up one time. The chain joins TRBV5-1 to TRBJ1-1; possible D gene TRBD1, 5 bases. V lost 0 bases, J lost 0 bases, and 15 bases lay in between. CDR1 is SGHRS and CDR2 is YFSETQ in the germline V gene. CDR3 length: 17 amino acids. CDR3 nucleotide sequence: TGCGCCAGCAGCTTGGAGTTTTTGGGGCAGATGAACACTGAAGCTTTCTTT. This codes for CASSLEFLGQMNTEAFF.

Relative to its sample, this clone is medium-sized. The rearrangement links TRBV4-3 to TRBJ2-7; 8 bases align to TRBD1. Germline CDR1 reads LGHNA; CDR2 reads YSLEER. The trim removed 1 base at V and 5 bases at J, leaving 7 bases unmatched. The CDR3 totals 15 residues. The CDR3 protein is CASSQGTGYIDEQYF. DNA for the CDR3: TGCGCCAGCAGCCAAGGGACAGGGTATATCGACGAGCAGTACTTC.

V and J are TRBV5-1 and TRBJ1-5, with 12 bases that match TRBD1. From germline, CDR1 is SGHRS and CDR2 YFSETQ. The junction had 4 bases not matched to a gene; V was cut back by 4 bases and J by 5 bases. CDR3 length: 15 amino acids. The DNA for the CDR3 is TGCGCCAGCAGCGACGGGACAGGGGGCCATCAGCCCCAGCATTTT. This translates into CASSDGTGGHQPQHF.

The J gene is TRBJ2-6, the V gene TRBV5-6; D is uncertain. V lost 4 bases, J lost 0 bases, and 5 bases lay in between. The CDR3 runs to 14 residues. Germline-derived CDR1 and CDR2 are SGHDT and YYEEEE. CDR3 coding DNA: TGTGCCAGCAGCCCAAACTCTGGGGCCAACGTCCTGACTTTC. As protein: CASSPNSGANVLTF.